This T cell receptor (beta chain) was recorded in a study of T cell repertoires in cytomegalovirus infection. Study summary: Public TCR beta signatures provided an indication of both CMV infection and a matching HLA type.

This clonotype was detected many times. TCRdb reanalysed the reads using MiXCR and keeps one entry per CDR3 protein. The sample has 630,000 or so distinct CDR3 sequences, more than 20% seen once. The sequenced sample consisted of CD8+ T cells from PBMCs. The source of this sequence is a human donor in good health (CMV status not recorded). Some clones in this sample may be carry-over from other donors' samples.

CDR3 amino acids: CASRRLAGIGADTQYF. DNA of the CDR3: TGTGCCAGCAGGCGGCTAGCGGGGATTGGGGCAGATACGCAGTATTTT. The chain has TRBV27 and TRBJ2-3, with 9 bases aligning to TRBD2. The ends lost 6 bases at V and 4 bases at J; junction bases unmatched: 11. Germline CDR1 reads MNHEY; CDR2 reads SMNVEV (reference sequence). This CDR3 is built from 16 residues.